This TCR beta chain was sequenced in a study of cytomegalovirus exposure and HLA in healthy donors. Study context: Within the Caucasian-associated ancestry cluster were roughly 82% of the approximately 390 genotyped donors. General study findings and limits: Earlier analysis yielded a pattern in which most TCR beta V segments were productive about 87% or about 30% of the time. Later on, a genetic analysis was performed. It linked a missense variant in DCLRE1C with V- and J-gene trimming of TCR beta.

As for this clone: What it recognizes is unknown.

PCR amplification relied on 60 Vbeta primers (plus 13 Jbeta primers). The data were produced by immunoSEQ multiplex PCR, yet TCRdb's version contains in-frame clones alone and is incomplete. The data show approximately 86,000 clones, about two thirds seen once. There are 13 residues in the CDR3. CDR1 and CDR2 from the germline V gene are SGHTA and FQGNSA. Trimming at V came to 5 bases and at J to 8 bases, leaving 4 bases not matched to a gene. The TCR sequence derives from a man aged 60 to 69 in good health and CMV-seronegative. The V call is TRBV7-2, the J call TRBJ2-4, with TRBD1 matching over 9 bases. What was sequenced was PBMCs. The CDR3 loop reads CASSPRDRDIQYF. The CDR3 DNA sequence: TGTGCCAGCAGCCCCCGGGACAGGGACATTCAGTACTTC.